This TCR beta chain appears in the sequencing data of a study of blood T cell repertoires in COVID-19. Profiled with immunoSEQ multiplex PCR; TCRdb holds only in-frame clones, not every one. Counted here are 250,000 to 300,000 clones, approximately 86% occurring once; the ten biggest clones make up roughly 4.9%. In germline, CDR1 is LNHDA, CDR2 SQIVND (reference sequence). The CDR3 extends over 16 amino acids. Between the trimmed V and J ends, which lost 3 bases and 11 bases, there was a span of 23 bases. This clonotype originated in a woman in her fifties or sixties with COVID-19, enrolled during active disease. The rearrangement links TRBV19 to TRBJ1-5, with a tentative D call TRBD1 (5 bases). Sequencing used peripheral blood. The CDR3 region is CASSIRRREGSGAQHF. CDR3 nucleotides: TGTGCCAGTAGTATTCGAAGGAGGGAGGGCTCGGGGGCCCAGCATTTT.